The clone carrying this TCR beta chain has more than one count but fewer than ten. These data are taken from a study of cytomegalovirus exposure and HLA in healthy donors. With 60 Vbeta and 13 Jbeta primers, the PCR was carried out. Repertoires were generated with immunoSEQ multiplex PCR, while TCRdb's copy carries only in-frame clones and drops some. The sample carries fewer than 150,000 clones, 15% recorded once. The CDR3 contains 16 residues. The J segment lost 7 bases and the V segment lost 5 bases, leaving 11 bases of the junction unmatched. Germline CDR1 SGHDN, CDR2 FVKESK. This clonotype was sampled from a woman younger than 30 in good health and CMV-seronegative. The chain couples TRBV14 to TRBJ1-2, with 12 bases matching TRBD1. The sample comprised PBMCs. CDR3 coding DNA: TGTGCCAGCAGCTCACGCCTGGGACAGGGGGCTGGTGGCTACACCTTC. Translation: CASSSRLGQGAGGYTF.